This TCR beta chain was identified in a study of shared clonotypes between healthy human individuals. Some clones are missing from TCRdb's copy, which holds only in-frame ones; the method was immunoSEQ multiplex PCR. In the table there are approximately 1,500,000 clones, 95% to 97% of which are singletons. CDR1 and CDR2 (germline): MNHNS, SASEGT. V dropped 7 bases and J dropped 3 bases, with 16 bases sitting between them. CDR3 length: 15 amino acids. Input material: naive CD4+ T cells sorted from blood. Subset defined: CD45RA+ positively selected. The rearrangement links TRBV6-1 to TRBJ2-1; D may be TRBD1 or TRBD2 (6 bases each). The source is a man aged 30 to 45 in good health. DNA of the CDR3: TGTGCCAGCACCTTAGGAGGGACACGCTACAATGAGCAGTTCTTC. This codes for CASTLGGTRYNEQFF.